The 27 T cell receptor beta chains below come from one sample, sequenced in a study of blood T cells in healthy people across ages. Together with a sample-barcoded 5' primer, a J-beta primer mix was included in a second PCR lasting 7 to 11 cycles. From the 5' RACE reads, TCRdb called clonotypes with MiXCR, one entry per CDR3 protein. The profile covers roughly 700,000 distinct CDR3 sequences, with 45% to 50% appearing a single time and roughly 31% taken by the ten largest. The sample comprised blood. Source of these receptors: a woman aged 60-70 years in good health.

This chain joins TRBV29-1 and TRBJ2-1; D unresolved. The last part of the DNA fits TRBJ2-7 better; the J call may be wrong. CDR1 and CDR2 from the germline V gene are SQVTM and ANQGSEA. This CDR3 has 16 residues. The CDR3 DNA reads as TGCAGCGTTGAAGATCCTCTCGAAGGATACTACAATGAGCAGTACTTC. This sequence encodes CSVEDPLEGYYNEQYF.

The rearrangement uses TRBV27 and TRBJ1-2; D gene ambiguous. V was clipped by 8 bases and J by 4 bases, with 14 bases between them. The CDR3 extends over 13 amino acids. In germline, CDR1 is MNHEY, CDR2 SMNVEV (reference sequence). The DNA for the CDR3 is TGTGCCAGCGGCACTTCTAGATTCTATGGCTACACCTTC. Its translation is CASGTSRFYGYTF.

V usage is TRBV5-1 and J usage is TRBJ2-1; 10 bases line up with TRBD2. The germline V gene has CDR1 SGHRS and CDR2 YFSETQ. V was clipped by 0 bases and J by 4 bases; unmatched bases: 7. The CDR3 consists of 17 residues. CDR3 amino acids: CASSLAELAGTYNEQFF. The DNA for the CDR3 is TGCGCCAGCAGCTTGGCCGAACTAGCGGGGACATACAATGAGCAGTTCTTC.

As for this clonotype: Relative to the germline gene, one junction end is altered; a read error may explain this. The chain employs TRBV29-1 and TRBJ2-5; possible D gene TRBD2, 6 bases. This CDR3 has 13 residues. Germline V gives CDR1 SQVTM, CDR2 ANQGSEA. The DNA for the CDR3 is TGCGGCGTTGAGGAGGGAGGTCGAGAGACCCAGTACTTC. It is translated as CGVEEGGRETQYF.

This chain connects TRBV6-5 to TRBJ1-4, with 10 bases lining up with TRBD1. Germline loops: CDR1 MNHEY, CDR2 SVGAGI. J gave up 8 bases and V 0 bases, and 3 bases lay outside the gene matches. The CDR3 is 15 residues long. Here the CDR3 DNA reads TGTGCCAGCAGTTACTCAGGGACAGGGGAAGAAAAACTGTTTTTT. Its protein is CASSYSGTGEEKLFF.

V is TRBV29-1 and J is TRBJ1-2; TRBD1 might be the D (6 bases). CDR3 size: 15 residues. The V and J ends lost 3 bases and 0 bases respectively, with 14 bases between them. Looked up from germline, CDR1 is SQVTM and CDR2 is ANQGSEA. The CDR3 protein is CSVDAGQLANYGYTF. CDR3 in DNA: TGCAGCGTTGATGCCGGACAGTTAGCTAACTATGGCTACACCTTC.

V gene TRBV20-1 combines with J gene TRBJ1-5; tentative D call: TRBD1 (5 bases). The CDR3 runs 14 residues. The germline V and J ends were trimmed by 1 base and 3 bases, with 10 bases remaining between them. Germline V lookup: CDR1 DFQATT, CDR2 SNEGSKA (reference sequence). The chain's CDR3 is CSARAGSVNQPQHF. The CDR3 DNA reads as TGCAGTGCTAGAGCAGGGAGTGTCAATCAGCCCCAGCATTTT.

The chain carries TRBV4-1 and TRBJ2-3; 8 bases map to TRBD1. V was pared by 3 bases and J by 0 bases, with 8 bases of the junction left unmatched. The CDR3 length is 17 residues. The germline V gene encodes CDR1 MGHRA and CDR2 YSYEKL. CDR3 residues: CASSHPRTGTSTDTQYF. CDR3 nucleotides: TGCGCCAGCAGCCACCCGAGGACAGGGACTAGCACAGATACGCAGTATTTT.

This chain links TRBV20-1 with TRBJ2-5; D could derive from TRBD1 or TRBD2 (5 bases each). There are 13 residues in the CDR3. Germline V gene sequence: CDR1 DFQATT, CDR2 SNEGSKA (reference sequence). Trimming took off 3 bases at V and 4 bases at J, with 12 bases between the two ends. As DNA, the CDR3 is TGCAGTGCTAGGGGGGTGAAGGGAGAGACCCAGTACTTC. Its protein product is CSARGVKGETQYF.

This chain joins TRBV4-2 and TRBJ2-4; D remains unclear. Germline CDR1 reads LGHNA; CDR2 reads YNFKEQ. V dropped 0 bases and J dropped 0 bases, with 3 bases sitting between them. The CDR3 extends over 14 amino acids. The CDR3 loop is CASSQEVAKNIQYF. DNA for the CDR3: TGTGCCAGCAGCCAAGAGGTAGCCAAAAACATTCAGTACTTC.

The chain links TRBV28 to TRBJ2-1; D uncertain. This CDR3 is 11 amino acids long. The V and J ends lost 7 bases and 7 bases respectively, with 8 bases between them. The germline gives CDR1 MDHEN, CDR2 SYDVKM. CDR3 nucleotides: TGTGCCAGCATCCGCCGTAATGAGCAGTTCTTC. Translating it yields CASIRRNEQFF.

This clonotype appeared a single time. V gene TRBV27 combines with J gene TRBJ1-5, with D possibly TRBD1 on 5 matching bases. V shed 4 bases and J shed 7 bases, with 11 bases lying between them. The CDR3 sequence is 13 residues long. The germline gives CDR1 MNHEY, CDR2 SMNVEV (reference sequence). CDR3 in DNA: TGTGCCAGCAGTTCAGGGAAGGGGCAGCCCCAGCATTTT. Translated: CASSSGKGQPQHF.

The chain carries TRBV20-1 and TRBJ1-5; D is unclear. This CDR3 spans 12 amino acids. Germline V CDR1 and CDR2: DFQATT, SNEGSKA (reference sequence). The V end lost 3 bases, the J end lost 4 bases, and 7 bases lay between the germline ends. The CDR3 region is CSARMGNQPQHF. The CDR3 nucleotides read TGCAGTGCTAGGATGGGGAATCAGCCCCAGCATTTT.

The V gene is TRBV5-4, the J gene TRBJ1-2, with a possible D match to TRBD1 (5 bases). Germline V lookup: CDR1 SGHNT, CDR2 YYREEE (reference sequence). CDR3 size: 14 residues. Trimming removed 2 bases at V and 4 bases at J, with 12 bases between. Here the CDR3 reads CASSFPTAPYGYTF. The CDR3 DNA reads TGTGCCAGCAGCTTCCCGACAGCACCCTATGGCTACACCTTC.

This clonotype was found many times. This chain uses TRBV3-1 with TRBJ2-7; the match to TRBD2 covers 7 bases. This CDR3 comprises 14 residues. V shed 1 base, J shed 2 bases, and the junction held 2 bases outside the gene matches. Germline assignment: CDR1 LGHDT and CDR2 YNNKEL (reference sequence). The CDR3 loop is CASSQAGGPYEQYF. In DNA, the CDR3 is TGTGCCAGCAGCCAAGCGGGAGGCCCCTACGAGCAGTACTTC.

This clonotype occurred once. V is TRBV2 and J is TRBJ2-5; perhaps TRBD2 as D (6 bases). The CDR3 spans 15 residues. The germline V gene encodes CDR1 SNHLY and CDR2 FYNNEI. Trimming left V 4 bases short and J 4 bases short, with 16 bases between. CDR3 sequence: CASSARDLLGETQYF. CDR3 coding DNA: TGTGCCAGCAGTGCCCGGGACTTGCTGGGAGAGACCCAGTACTTC. Variable domain in full (rest from reference TRBV2 and TRBJ2-5): EPEVTQTPSHQVTQMGQEVILRCVPISNHLYFYWYRQILGQKVEFLVSFYNNEISEKSEIFDDQFSVERPDGSNFTLKIRSTKLEDSAMYFCASSARDLLGETQYFGPGTRLLVL.

This clonotype appeared a few times. The rearrangement uses TRBV29-1 and TRBJ2-1; D might be TRBD1 (6 bases). The CDR3 contains 14 residues. The V and J ends lost 3 bases and 2 bases respectively, with 11 bases between them. Germline V gene sequence: CDR1 SQVTM, CDR2 ANQGSEA. CDR3: CSVESGVAYNEQFF. The CDR3 coding sequence is TGCAGCGTTGAGTCAGGGGTGGCCTACAATGAGCAGTTCTTC.

V gene TRBV29-1 combines with J gene TRBJ2-3, with D tentatively TRBD1 (5 bases). Per the germline V gene, CDR1 is SQVTM and CDR2 is ANQGSEA. Trimming cost V 4 bases and J 4 bases, with 12 bases left between them. This CDR3 region has 13 residues. This CDR3 is CSVGQGSSDTQYF. Here the CDR3 DNA reads TGCAGCGTTGGGCAGGGATCGTCAGATACGCAGTATTTT.

This clonotype has only a few counts. The chain recombines TRBV7-3 with TRBJ2-6; D unclear. Germline assignment: CDR1 SGHTA and CDR2 FQGTGA. With 2 bases removed from V and 2 bases from J, the gap between germline ends came to 10 bases. The CDR3 extends over 16 amino acids. CDR3 residues: CASSLSRATGANVLTF. DNA for the CDR3: TGTGCCAGCAGCTTATCAAGGGCCACTGGGGCCAACGTCCTGACTTTC.

This chain uses TRBV9 with TRBJ2-7; D unclear. The CDR3 runs 13 residues. The V end lost 4 bases, the J end lost 2 bases, and 10 bases lay between the germline ends. Germline CDR1 reads SGDLS; CDR2 reads YYNGEE. CDR3 sequence: CASSPSVTYEQYF. CDR3 bases: TGTGCCAGCAGCCCCAGCGTAACCTACGAGCAGTACTTC.

This clonotype was counted only a few times. The chain carries TRBV5-1 and TRBJ2-3, with TRBD1 as a possible D gene (5 bases). This CDR3 has 16 residues. Trimming took 5 bases from V and 1 from J, leaving 17 bases between them. Germline CDR1 reads SGHRS; CDR2 reads YFSETQ. CDR3 DNA sequence: TGCGCCAGCAGTATATGGGGCTCGACCGGCACAGATACGCAGTATTTT. It encodes CASSIWGSTGTDTQYF. The whole variable domain, filled in from reference TRBV5-1 and TRBJ2-3, reads KAGVTQTPRYLIKTRGQQVTLSCSPISGHRSVSWYQQTPGQGLQFLFEYFSETQRNKGNFPGRFSGRQFSNSRSEMNVSTLELGDSALYLCASSIWGSTGTDTQYFGPGTRLTVL.

This clonotype was seen a few times. This chain joins TRBV7-2 and TRBJ1-2; D might be TRBD1 (6 bases). The CDR3 consists of 14 residues. Germline CDR1 and CDR2: SGHTA and FQGNSA. The V and J ends lost 2 bases and 3 bases respectively, with 10 bases between them. CDR3 in amino acids: CASSLNRVHYGYTF. DNA of the CDR3: TGTGCCAGCAGCTTAAACAGGGTGCACTATGGCTACACCTTC.

V usage is TRBV18 and J usage is TRBJ1-2; TRBD1 matches at 7 bases. This CDR3 has 15 amino acids. The trim removed 2 bases at V and 3 bases at J, leaving 6 bases unmatched. The germline gives CDR1 KGHSH, CDR2 LQKENI. The CDR3 nucleotides are TGTGCCAGCTCACCAGCGGCAGGGGGGGACTATGGCTACACCTTC. Translated: CASSPAAGGDYGYTF.

The chain links TRBV4-2 to TRBJ2-2, with TRBD2 matching 10 bases. Germline V gives CDR1 LGHNA, CDR2 YNFKEQ. The ends lost 5 bases at V and 4 bases at J; junction bases unmatched: 16. The CDR3 loop spans 19 amino acids. This chain's CDR3 is CASSFEPLAGEEFTGELFF. The DNA for the CDR3 is TGTGCCAGCAGCTTTGAGCCCCTAGCGGGAGAGGAATTCACCGGGGAGCTGTTTTTT.

This clonotype was detected only once. The chain carries TRBV2 and TRBJ2-1, with D uncertain. CDR1 and CDR2 (germline): SNHLY, FYNNEI. V lost 6 bases and J 5 bases, leaving 14 bases between the germline ends. The CDR3 runs 14 residues. The DNA for the CDR3 is TGTGCCAGCAGAAAGCTGGACCGGAACAATGAGCAGTTCTTC. Protein sequence: CASRKLDRNNEQFF. Full variable domain (missing parts from reference TRBV2 and TRBJ2-1): EPEVTQTPSHQVTQMGQEVILRCVPISNHLYFYWYRQILGQKVEFLVSFYNNEISEKSEIFDDQFSVERPDGSNFTLKIRSTKLEDSAMYFCASRKLDRNNEQFFGPGTRLTVL.

CDR3 in DNA: TGTGCCAGCAGCTTTAACACCCTATACGAGCAGTACTTC. This sequence encodes CASSFNTLYEQYF. The chain is built from TRBV5-6 and TRBJ2-7; D remains unclear. Germline V gene data show CDR1 as SGHDT and CDR2 as YYEEEE. The CDR3 extends over 13 amino acids. V was clipped by 2 bases and J by 4 bases, with 10 bases between them.

CDR3 sequence: CASSEWRGTSLDEQFF. The CDR3 coding sequence is TGTGCCAGCAGTGAATGGCGAGGGACTAGCCTCGATGAGCAGTTCTTC. The V and J genes are TRBV25-1 and TRBJ2-1, with 9 bases that match TRBD2. Per germline, CDR1 MGHDK and CDR2 SYGVNS. The V gene end was trimmed by 1 base and the J gene end by 8 bases; junction bases not matched to a gene: 9. The CDR3 spans 16 residues.